The clone carrying this T cell receptor (beta chain) occurred many times. Its matching antigen is unknown. These data are taken from a study of T-cell reconstitution after alpha-beta-depleted transplantation in children. General study points: Roughly two months post-transplant, alpha-beta T cells reportedly originated from several hundred graft clones that had expanded.

During its preparation, the TCRbeta library received unique molecular identifiers. TCRdb independently ran MiXCR on the PCR reads; one entry per CDR3 protein. The repertoire holds some 830,000 distinct CDR3 sequences, with roughly 15% as singletons. This receptor was obtained from a male patient between 5 and 17 years old who had a stem cell transplant for acute lymphoblastic leukemia, so the T cells may come from the graft donor. Here the sequenced sample was PBMCs, mostly from graft donor cells, taken 360 days after TCRalphabeta/CD19-depleted stem cell transplant.

CDR3 coding DNA: TGTGCCAGCAGCTTAATCAGCCGGGTCACCGGGGAGCTGTTTTTT. The encoded protein is CASSLISRVTGELFF. The chain recombines TRBV7-6 with TRBJ2-2; D not certain. The V end was cut by 2 bases, the J end by 4 bases, with 11 bases between. In germline, CDR1 is SGHVS, CDR2 FNYEAQ. The CDR3 is 15 residues long.